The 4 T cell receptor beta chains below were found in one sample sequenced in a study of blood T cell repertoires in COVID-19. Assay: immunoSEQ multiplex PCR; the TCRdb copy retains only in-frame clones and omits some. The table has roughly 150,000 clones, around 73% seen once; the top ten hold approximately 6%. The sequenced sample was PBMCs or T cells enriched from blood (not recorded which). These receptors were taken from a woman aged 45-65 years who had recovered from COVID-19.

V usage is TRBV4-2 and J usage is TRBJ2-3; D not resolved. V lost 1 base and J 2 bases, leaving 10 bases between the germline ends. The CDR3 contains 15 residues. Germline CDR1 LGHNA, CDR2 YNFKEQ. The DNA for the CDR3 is TGTGCCAGCAGCCAAGGACTGGCCGCCACAGATACGCAGTATTTT. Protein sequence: CASSQGLAATDTQYF.

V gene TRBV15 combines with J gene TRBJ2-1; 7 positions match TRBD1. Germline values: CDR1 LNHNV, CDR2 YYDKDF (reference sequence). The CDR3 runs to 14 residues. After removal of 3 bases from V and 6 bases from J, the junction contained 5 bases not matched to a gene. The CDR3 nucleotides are TGTGCCACCAGCAGGAAGACAGGGAGCAATGAGCAGTTCTTC. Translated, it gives CATSRKTGSNEQFF.

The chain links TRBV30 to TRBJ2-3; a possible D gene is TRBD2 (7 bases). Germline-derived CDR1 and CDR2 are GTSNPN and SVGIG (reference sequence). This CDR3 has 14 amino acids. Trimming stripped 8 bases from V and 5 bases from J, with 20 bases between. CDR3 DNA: TGTGCCGGGCAACGGGGGGCCCGGGGAGATACGCAGTATTTT. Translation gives CAGQRGARGDTQYF.

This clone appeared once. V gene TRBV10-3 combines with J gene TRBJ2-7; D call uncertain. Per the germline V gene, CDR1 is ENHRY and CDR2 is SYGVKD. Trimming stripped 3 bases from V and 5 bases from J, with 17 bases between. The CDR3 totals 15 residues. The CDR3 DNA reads TGTGCCATCAGTGACCCCAGGTCCTTGACCCACGAGCAGTACGTC. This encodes CAISDPRSLTHEQYV.